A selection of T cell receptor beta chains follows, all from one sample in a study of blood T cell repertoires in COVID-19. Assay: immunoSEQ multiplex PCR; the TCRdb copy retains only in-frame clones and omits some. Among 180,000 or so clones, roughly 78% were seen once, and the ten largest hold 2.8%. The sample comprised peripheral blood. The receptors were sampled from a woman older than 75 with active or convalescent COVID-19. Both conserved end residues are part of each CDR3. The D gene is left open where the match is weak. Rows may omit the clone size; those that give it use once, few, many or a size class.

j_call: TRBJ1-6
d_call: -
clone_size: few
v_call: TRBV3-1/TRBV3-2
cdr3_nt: TGTGCCAGCAGCCCAGGGGTGTCACCCCTCCACTTT
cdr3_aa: CASSPGVSPLHF

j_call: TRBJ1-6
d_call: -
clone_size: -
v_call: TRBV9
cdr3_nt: TGTGCCAGCAGCGTGGGAGGGAGCAATTCACCCCTCCACTTT
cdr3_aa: CASSVGGSNSPLHF

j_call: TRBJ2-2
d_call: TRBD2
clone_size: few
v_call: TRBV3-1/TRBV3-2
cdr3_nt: TGTGCCAGCAGCCAAGTTTCGAGCGGGGCCCACACCGGGGAGCTGTTTTTT
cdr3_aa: CASSQVSSGAHTGELFF

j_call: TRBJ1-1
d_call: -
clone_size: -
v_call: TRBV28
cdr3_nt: TGTGCCTTAAAGGGGGGGATGAACACTGAAGCTTTCTTT
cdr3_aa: CALKGGMNTEAFF

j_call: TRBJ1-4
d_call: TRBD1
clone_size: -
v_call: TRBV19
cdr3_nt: TGTGCCAGTAGTAGCACAGGGGGTACTAATGAAAAACTGTTTTTT
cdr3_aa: CASSSTGGTNEKLFF

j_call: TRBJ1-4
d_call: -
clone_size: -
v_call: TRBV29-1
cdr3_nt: TGCAGCGCCAGCGAACCTAATGAAAAACTGTTTTTT
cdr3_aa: CSASEPNEKLFF

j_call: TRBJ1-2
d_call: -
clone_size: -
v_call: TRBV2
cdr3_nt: TGTGCCAGCAGGGAAAGACAGTATGGCTACACCTTC
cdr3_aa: CASRERQYGYTF

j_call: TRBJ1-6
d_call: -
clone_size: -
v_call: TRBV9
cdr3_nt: TGTGCCAGCAGCACACAGGTAGGGTCGGGTTCACCCCTCCACTTT
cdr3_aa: CASSTQVGSGSPLHF

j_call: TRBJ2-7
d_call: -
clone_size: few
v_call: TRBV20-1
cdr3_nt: TGCAGTGCTAGTCCCGGGGGCTCCTACGAGCAGTACTTC
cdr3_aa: CSASPGGSYEQYF

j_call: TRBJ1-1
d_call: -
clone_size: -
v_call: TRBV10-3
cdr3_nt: TGTGCCATCAGTGAGTCGGGGGCGTGGGCTTTCTTT
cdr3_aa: CAISESGAWAFF

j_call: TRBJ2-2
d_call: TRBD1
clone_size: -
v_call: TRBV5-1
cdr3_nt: TGCGCCAGCAGTTTGATCGAGACAGGGGCCACCGGGGAGCTGTTTTTT
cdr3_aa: CASSLIETGATGELFF

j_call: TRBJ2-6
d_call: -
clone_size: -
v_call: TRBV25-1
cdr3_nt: TGTGCCAGCAGTTGGCTCCGCTCTGGGGCCAACGTCCTGACTTTC
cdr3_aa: CASSWLRSGANVLTF

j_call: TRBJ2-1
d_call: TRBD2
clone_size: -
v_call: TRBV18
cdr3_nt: TGTGCCAGCTCACCCCTGGCGGGGGTACACTACAATGAGCAGTTCTTC
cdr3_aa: CASSPLAGVHYNEQFF

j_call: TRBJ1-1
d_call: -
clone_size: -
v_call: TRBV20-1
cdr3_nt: TGCAGTGCTAGAGTACGGTCTGAAGCTTTCTTT
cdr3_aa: CSARVRSEAFF

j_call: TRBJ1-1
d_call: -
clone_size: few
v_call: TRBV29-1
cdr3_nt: TGCAGCGTTGAAGGACAGGCGACCACTGAAGCTTTCTTT
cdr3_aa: CSVEGQATTEAFF

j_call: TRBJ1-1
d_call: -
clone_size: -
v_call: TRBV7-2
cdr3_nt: TGTGCCAGCAGTGGGACACTTAAAGCTTTCTTT
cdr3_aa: CASSGTLKAFF

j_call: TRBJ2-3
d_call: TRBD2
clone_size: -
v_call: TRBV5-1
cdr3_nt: TGCGCCAGCAGCTCACTAGCGGGCACAGATACGCAGTATTTT
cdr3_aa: CASSSLAGTDTQYF

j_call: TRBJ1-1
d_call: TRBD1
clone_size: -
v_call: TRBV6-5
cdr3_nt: TGTGCCGGCCGACAGGGGGCAGACACTGAAGCTTTCTTT
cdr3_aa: CAGRQGADTEAFF

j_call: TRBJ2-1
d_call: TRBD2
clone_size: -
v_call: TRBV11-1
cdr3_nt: TGTGCCAGCAGCTTAGGGACTAGGGGTAATGAGCAGTTCTTC
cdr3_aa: CASSLGTRGNEQFF

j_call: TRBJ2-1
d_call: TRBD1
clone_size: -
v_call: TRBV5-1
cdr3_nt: TGCGCCAGCAGCTTAAGGACTGACATTGTGGGGACAGGGGAGCAGTTCTTC
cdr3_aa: CASSLRTDIVGTGEQFF

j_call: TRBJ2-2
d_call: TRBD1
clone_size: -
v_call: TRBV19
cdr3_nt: TGTGCCAGTGGGACAGGGGGGGCCGGGGAGCTGTTTTTT
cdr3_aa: CASGTGGAGELFF

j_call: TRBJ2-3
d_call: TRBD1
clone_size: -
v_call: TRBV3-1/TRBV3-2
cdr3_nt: TGTGCCAGCAGCCTAACTCGACAGGGCTGGGATACGCAGTATTTT
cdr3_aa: CASSLTRQGWDTQYF